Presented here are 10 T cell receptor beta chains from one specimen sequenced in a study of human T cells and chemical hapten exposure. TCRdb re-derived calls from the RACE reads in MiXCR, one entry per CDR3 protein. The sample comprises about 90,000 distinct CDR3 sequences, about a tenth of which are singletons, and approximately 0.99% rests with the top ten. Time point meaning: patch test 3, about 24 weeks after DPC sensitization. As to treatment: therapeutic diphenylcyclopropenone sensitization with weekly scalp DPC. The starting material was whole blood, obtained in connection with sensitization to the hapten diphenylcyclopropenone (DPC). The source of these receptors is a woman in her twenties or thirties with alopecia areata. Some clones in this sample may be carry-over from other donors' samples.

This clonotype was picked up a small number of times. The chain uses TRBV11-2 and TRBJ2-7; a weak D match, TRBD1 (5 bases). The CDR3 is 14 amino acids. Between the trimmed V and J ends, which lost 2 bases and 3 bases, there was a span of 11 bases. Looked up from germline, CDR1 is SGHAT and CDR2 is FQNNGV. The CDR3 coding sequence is TGTGCCAGCAGCTTACCAGGGCCATACTACGAGCAGTACTTC. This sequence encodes CASSLPGPYYEQYF.

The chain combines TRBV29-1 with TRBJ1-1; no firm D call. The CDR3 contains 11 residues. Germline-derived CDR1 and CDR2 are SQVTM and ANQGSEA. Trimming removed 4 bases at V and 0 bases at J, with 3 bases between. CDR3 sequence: CSVGLNTEAFF. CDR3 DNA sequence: TGCAGCGTTGGGCTGAACACTGAAGCTTTCTTT.

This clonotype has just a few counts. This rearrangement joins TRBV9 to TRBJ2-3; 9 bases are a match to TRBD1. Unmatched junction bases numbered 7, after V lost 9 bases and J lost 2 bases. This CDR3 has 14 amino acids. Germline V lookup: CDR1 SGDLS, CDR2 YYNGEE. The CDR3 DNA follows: TGTGCCACCCGACAGGGGGACCCCACAGATACGCAGTATTTT. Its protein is CATRQGDPTDTQYF.

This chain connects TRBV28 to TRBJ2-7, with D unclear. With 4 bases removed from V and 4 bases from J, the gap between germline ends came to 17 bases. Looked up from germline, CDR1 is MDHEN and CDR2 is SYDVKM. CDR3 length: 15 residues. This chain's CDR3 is CASSYVKWQQYEQYV. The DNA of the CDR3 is TGTGCCAGCAGTTACGTTAAGTGGCAACAATACGAGCAGTACGTC.

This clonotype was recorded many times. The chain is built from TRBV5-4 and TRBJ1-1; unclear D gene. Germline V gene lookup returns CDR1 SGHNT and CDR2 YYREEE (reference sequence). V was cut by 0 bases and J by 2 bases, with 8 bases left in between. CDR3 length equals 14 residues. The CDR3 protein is CASSLAGTNTEAFF. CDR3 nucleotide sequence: TGTGCCAGCAGCTTGGCGGGTACCAACACTGAAGCTTTCTTT.

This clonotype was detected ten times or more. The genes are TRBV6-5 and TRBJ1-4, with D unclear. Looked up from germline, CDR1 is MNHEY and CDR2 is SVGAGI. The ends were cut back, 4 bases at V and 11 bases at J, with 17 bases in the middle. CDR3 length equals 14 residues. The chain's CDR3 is CASSSPGSGEKLFF. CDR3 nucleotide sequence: TGTGCCAGCAGTTCCCCGGGGAGCGGCGAGAAACTGTTTTTT.

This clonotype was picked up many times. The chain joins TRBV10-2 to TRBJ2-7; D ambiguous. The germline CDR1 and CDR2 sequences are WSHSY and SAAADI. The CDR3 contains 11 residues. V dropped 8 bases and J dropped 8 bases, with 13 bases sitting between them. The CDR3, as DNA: TGCGCCAGCCATGGACCCGACAAGCAGTACTTC. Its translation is CASHGPDKQYF.

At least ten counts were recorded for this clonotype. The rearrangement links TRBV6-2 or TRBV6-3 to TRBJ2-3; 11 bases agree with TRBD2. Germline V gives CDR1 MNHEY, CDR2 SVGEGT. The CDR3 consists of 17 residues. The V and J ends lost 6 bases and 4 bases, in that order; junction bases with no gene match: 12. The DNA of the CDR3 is TGTGCCAGCAGCGAAGGGCGCACTAGCGGGAGTTCAGATACGCAGTATTTT. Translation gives CASSEGRTSGSSDTQYF.

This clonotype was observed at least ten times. For the CDR3, the DNA is TGCGCCAGCAGCTTGGAAGGGGCGAGCACAGATACGCAGTATTTT. It translates to CASSLEGASTDTQYF. This chain connects TRBV5-1 to TRBJ2-3; D might be TRBD1 (5 bases). Trimming removed 0 bases at V and 0 bases at J, with 8 bases between. The CDR3 is 15 residues long. Germline values: CDR1 SGHRS, CDR2 YFSETQ.

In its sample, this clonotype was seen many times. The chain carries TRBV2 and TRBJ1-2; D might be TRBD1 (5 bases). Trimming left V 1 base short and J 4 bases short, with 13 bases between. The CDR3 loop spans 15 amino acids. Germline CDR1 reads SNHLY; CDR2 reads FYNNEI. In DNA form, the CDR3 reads TGTGCCAGCAGTGAAGGTTTTTCAGGGAGCTATGGCTACACCTTC. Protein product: CASSEGFSGSYGYTF.